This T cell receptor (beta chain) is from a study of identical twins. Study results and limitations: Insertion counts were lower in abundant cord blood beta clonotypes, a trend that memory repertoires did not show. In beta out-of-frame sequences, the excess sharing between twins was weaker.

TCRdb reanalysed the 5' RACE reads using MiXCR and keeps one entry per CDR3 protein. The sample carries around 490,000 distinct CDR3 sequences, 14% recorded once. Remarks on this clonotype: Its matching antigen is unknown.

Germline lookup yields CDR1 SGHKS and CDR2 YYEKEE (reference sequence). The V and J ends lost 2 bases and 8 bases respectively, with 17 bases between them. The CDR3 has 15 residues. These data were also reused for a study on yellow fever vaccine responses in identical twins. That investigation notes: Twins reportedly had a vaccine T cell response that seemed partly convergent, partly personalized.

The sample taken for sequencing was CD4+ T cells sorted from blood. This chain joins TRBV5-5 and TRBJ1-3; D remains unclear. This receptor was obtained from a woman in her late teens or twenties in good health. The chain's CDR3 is CASSLNAGSWDTIYF. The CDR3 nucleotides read TGTGCCAGCAGCTTAAATGCCGGGTCTTGGGACACCATATATTTT.